This TCR beta chain was obtained from a study of CD4+ T cells in melanoma. The V gene's germline CDR1 is SGHVS and CDR2 FNYEAQ. The CDR3 runs 16 residues. V shed 4 bases, J shed 0 bases, and the junction held 6 bases outside the gene matches. Libraries were prepared by immunoSEQ multiplex PCR; TCRdb keeps only in-frame clonotypes and omits some of them. The sample includes around 13,000 clones, around 68% of them seen just once. This clonotype was sampled from a human donor with melanoma. Source material: cells from a culture (not recorded whether cultured in vitro). This sequence joins TRBV7-6 and TRBJ1-3; 7 bases match TRBD1. CDR3 sequence (DNA): TGTGCCAGCAGCTCCGAGTCAGGGGGCTCTGGAAACACCATATATTTT. This gives the protein CASSSESGGSGNTIYF. Combining the CDR3 with reference TRBV7-6 and TRBJ1-3 gives the whole variable domain GAGVSQSPRYKVTKRGQDVALRCDPISGHVSLYWYRQALGQGPEFLTYFNYEAQQDKSGLPNDRFSAERPEGSISTLTIQRTEQRDSAMYRCASSSESGGSGNTIYFGEGSWLTVV.